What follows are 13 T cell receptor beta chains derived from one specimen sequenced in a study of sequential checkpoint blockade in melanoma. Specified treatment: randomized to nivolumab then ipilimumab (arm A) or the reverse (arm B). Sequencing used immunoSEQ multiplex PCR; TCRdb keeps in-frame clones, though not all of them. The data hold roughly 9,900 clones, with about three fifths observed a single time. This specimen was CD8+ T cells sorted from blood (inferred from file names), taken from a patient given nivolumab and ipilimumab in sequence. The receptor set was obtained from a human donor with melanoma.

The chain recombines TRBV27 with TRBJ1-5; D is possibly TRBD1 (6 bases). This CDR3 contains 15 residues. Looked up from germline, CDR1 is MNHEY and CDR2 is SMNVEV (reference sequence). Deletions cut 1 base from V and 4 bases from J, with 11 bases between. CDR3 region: CASSLYRAENQPQHF. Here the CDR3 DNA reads TGTGCCAGCAGTTTATACAGGGCCGAGAATCAGCCCCAGCATTTT.

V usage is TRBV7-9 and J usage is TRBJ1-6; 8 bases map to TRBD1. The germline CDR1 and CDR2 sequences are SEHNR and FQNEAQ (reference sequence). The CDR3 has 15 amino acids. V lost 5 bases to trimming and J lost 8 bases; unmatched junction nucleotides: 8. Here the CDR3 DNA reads TGTGCCAGCAGCCCCTGGACAGGGATTGATTCACCCCTCCACTTT. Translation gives CASSPWTGIDSPLHF.

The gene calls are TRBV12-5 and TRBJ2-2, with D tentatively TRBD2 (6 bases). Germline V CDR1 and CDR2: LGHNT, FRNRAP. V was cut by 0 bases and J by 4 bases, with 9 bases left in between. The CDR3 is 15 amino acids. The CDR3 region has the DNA TGTGCTAGTGGTTTGGTAGTGGGAGGCACCGGGGAGCTGTTTTTT. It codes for CASGLVVGGTGELFF. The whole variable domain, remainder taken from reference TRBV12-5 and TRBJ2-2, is DARVTQTPRHKVTEMGQEVTMRCQPILGHNTVFWYRQTMMQGLELLAYFRNRAPLDDSGMPKDRFSAEMPDATLATLKIQPSEPRDSAVYFCASGLVVGGTGELFFGEGSRLTVL.

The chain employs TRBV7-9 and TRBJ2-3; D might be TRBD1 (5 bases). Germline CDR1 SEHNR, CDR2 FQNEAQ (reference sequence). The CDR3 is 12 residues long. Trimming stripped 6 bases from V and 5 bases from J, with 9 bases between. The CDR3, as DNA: TGTGCCAGCAGGGGTAGGGGAGATACGCAGTATTTT. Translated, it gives CASRGRGDTQYF. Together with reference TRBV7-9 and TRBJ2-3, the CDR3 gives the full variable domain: DTGVSQNPRHKITKRGQNVTFRCDPISEHNRLYWYRQTLGQGPEFLTYFQNEAQLEKSRLLSDRFSAERPKGSFSTLEIQRTEQGDSAMYLCASRGRGDTQYFGPGTRLTVL.

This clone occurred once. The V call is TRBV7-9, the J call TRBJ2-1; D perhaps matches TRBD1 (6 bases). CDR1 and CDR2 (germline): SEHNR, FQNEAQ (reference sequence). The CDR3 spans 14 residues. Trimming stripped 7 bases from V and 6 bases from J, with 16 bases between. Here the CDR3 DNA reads TGTGCCAGCACCCCCGGACAGTCACTCAATGAGCAGTTCTTC. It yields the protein CASTPGQSLNEQFF.

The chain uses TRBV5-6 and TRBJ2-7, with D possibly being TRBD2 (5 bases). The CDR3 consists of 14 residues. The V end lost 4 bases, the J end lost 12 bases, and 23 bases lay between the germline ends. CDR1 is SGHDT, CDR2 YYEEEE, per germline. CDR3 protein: CASSLRSGRHPRYF. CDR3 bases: TGTGCCAGCAGCCTGCGAAGTGGGAGACATCCCCGGTACTTC.

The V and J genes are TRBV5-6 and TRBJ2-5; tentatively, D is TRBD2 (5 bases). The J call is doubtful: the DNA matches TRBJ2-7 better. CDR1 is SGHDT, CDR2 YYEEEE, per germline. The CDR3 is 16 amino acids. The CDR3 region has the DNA TGTGCCAGCAGCCCTAGTCCGGCGGAGGCCTTCTACGAGCAGTACTTC. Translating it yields CASSPSPAEAFYEQYF.

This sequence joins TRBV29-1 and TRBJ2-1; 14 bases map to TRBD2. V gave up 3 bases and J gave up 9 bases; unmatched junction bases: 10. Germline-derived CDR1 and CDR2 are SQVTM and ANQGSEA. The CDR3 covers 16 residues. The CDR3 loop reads CSVDGGLAGDISEQFF. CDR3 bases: TGCAGCGTTGATGGGGGACTAGCGGGAGATATTAGTGAGCAGTTCTTC.

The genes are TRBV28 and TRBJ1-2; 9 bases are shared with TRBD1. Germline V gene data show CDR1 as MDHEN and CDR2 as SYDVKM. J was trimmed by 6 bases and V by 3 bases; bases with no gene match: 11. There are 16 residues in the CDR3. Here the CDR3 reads CASSLSPGQGKDGYTF. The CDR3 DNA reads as TGTGCCAGCAGTTTGTCCCCGGGACAGGGCAAGGATGGCTACACCTTC.

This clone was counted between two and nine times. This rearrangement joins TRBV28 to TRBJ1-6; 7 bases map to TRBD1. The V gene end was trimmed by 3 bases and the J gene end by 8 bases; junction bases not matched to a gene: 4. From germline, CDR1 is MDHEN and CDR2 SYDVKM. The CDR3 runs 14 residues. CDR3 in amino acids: CASSFQGTDSPLHF. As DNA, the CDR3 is TGTGCCAGCAGTTTCCAGGGGACAGATTCACCCCTCCACTTT.

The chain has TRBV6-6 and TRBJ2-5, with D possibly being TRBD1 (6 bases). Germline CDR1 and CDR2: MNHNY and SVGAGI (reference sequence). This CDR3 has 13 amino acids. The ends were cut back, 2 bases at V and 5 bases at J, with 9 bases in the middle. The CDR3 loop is CASSYNRGETQYF. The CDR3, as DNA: TGTGCCAGCAGTTACAATAGGGGGGAGACCCAGTACTTC.

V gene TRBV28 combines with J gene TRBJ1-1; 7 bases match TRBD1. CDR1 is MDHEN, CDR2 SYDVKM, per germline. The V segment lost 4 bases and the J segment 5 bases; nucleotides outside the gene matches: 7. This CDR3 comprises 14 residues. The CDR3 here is CASSSTGVWTEAFF. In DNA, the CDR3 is TGTGCCAGCAGTTCTACAGGGGTGTGGACTGAAGCTTTCTTT.

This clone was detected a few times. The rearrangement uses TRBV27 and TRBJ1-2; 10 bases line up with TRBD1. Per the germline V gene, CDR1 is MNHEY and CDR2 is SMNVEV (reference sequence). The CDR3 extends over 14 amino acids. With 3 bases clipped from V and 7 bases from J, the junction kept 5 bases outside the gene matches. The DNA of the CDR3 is TGTGCCAGCAGTTTTGGGACAGGGGACGCTGGCTACACCTTC. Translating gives CASSFGTGDAGYTF.